This T cell receptor beta chain is from a study of shared T cell receptors in the human thymus. Sequencing used immunoSEQ multiplex PCR; TCRdb keeps in-frame clones, though not all of them. The repertoire has roughly 660,000 clones, roughly 90% of them found once; the top ten carry around 0.01%. The V end lost 0 bases, the J end lost 11 bases, and 9 bases lay between the germline ends. Germline V gene lookup returns CDR1 SGHNT and CDR2 YYREEE (reference sequence). The CDR3 spans 12 residues. This sample also appeared in a second study, on human thymus T cells.

This TCR was sampled from a boy less than two years old with a congenital heart defect. The gene calls are TRBV5-4 and TRBJ2-1, with D possibly TRBD2 on 6 matching bases. The sample consisted of thymocytes. In DNA, the CDR3 is TGTGCCAGCAGCTTGGGCGGGACCAAGCAGTTCTTC. This translates into CASSLGGTKQFF.